The present entry profiles one T cell receptor beta chain with its context. Its antigen is as yet unknown. The data were produced by immunoSEQ multiplex PCR, yet TCRdb's version contains in-frame clones alone and is incomplete. This sample yields around 1.4 million clones, of which just under 99% are seen a single time; approximately 0.38% belongs to the top ten. This record belongs to a study of shared clonotypes between healthy human individuals. The study's findings and limits: Estimated clonotype richness was generally higher in naive than memory subsets. It was observed that 5% to 6% of naive CD4 clonotypes were shared across a handful of donors. Non-shared clonotypes were found to have lower generation probabilities than the clonotypes that were shared by all four of the sorted-subset donors.

All of the donors resided in Nashville, Tennessee, and each was a Caucasian adult. The CDR3 length is 16 residues. Trimming took 5 bases from V and 7 from J; bases not matched to a gene: 9. Germline CDR1 SGHTA, CDR2 FQGNSA. What was sequenced was naive CD4+ T cells sorted from blood. The subset was: CD45RA+ positively selected. The clonotype comes from a man aged 25-40 years in good health. This chain links TRBV7-2 with TRBJ2-5; 14 bases are shared with TRBD2. This CDR3 reads CASSPPGLAGVATQYF. The CDR3 DNA reads TGTGCCAGCAGCCCCCCGGGACTAGCGGGAGTAGCGACCCAGTACTTC.